These T cell receptor beta chains were read from a single sample in a study of technical replicates of blood from several donors. Method: immunoSEQ multiplex PCR; TCRdb's copy keeps in-frame clones and lacks some. Counted here are fewer than 95,000 clones, approximately 93% occurring once; the ten biggest clones make up under 0.3%. Sequenced: T cells isolated from PBMCs. These receptors came from a human donor in good health. Both conserved end residues are part of each CDR3.

CASSSGQATAFF,TRBV6-5,12
CASRAGTGPRKAFF,TRBV7-2,14
CASSIRVTAGENGEQYF,TRBV19,17
CASSKGPPRGAYNEQFF,TRBV21-1,17
CASREDSTDTQYF,TRBV5-1,13
CASRAELQGSNEQFF,TRBV5-4,15
CASSFSVREVTDTQYF,TRBV7-9,16
CASSEDRRETQYF,TRBV2,13
CASSSRQGGIYGYTF,TRBV7-2,15
CASSQEQYSNQPQHF,TRBV4-1,15
CASSYPGGMAQHF,TRBV6-6,13
CASSDDGTGHNEQFF,TRBV2,15
CASSDMSSGRSTDTQYF,TRBV6-4,17
CASSLSAGAGKFF,TRBV28,13
CASSRTGTSGSSLPNEQFF,TRBV5-1,19
CASSPTRDSYNEQFF,TRBV7-3,15
CASSKALRRALHF,TRBV21-1,13
CASSEWRRPIRGYTF,TRBV25-1,15
CASSLSISSYNEQFF,TRBV5-1,15
CASTVTGGPGNTIYF,TRBV6-5,15
CASTLSTGTAYYGYTF,TRBV11-1,16
CASSIPGTATYEQYF,TRBV27,15
CASSLTGGYEQYF,TRBV7-3,13
CASSRKTGDTEAFF,TRBV6-6,14
CASSLDKRGDYNEQFF,TRBV7-3,16
CASSSGQGHTYEQYF,TRBV7-9,15
CAISESDRRQETQYF,TRBV10-3,15
CASSDSTPNEKLFF,TRBV11-2,14
CASSPDRDYGYTF,TRBV18,13
CASSQTSGRIIGETQYF,TRBV4-1,17
CASSPRMGRQGQLRAFF,TRBV9,17
CASSLMSLPGELFF,TRBV7-6,14
CASSQGDINQPQHF,TRBV4-1,14
CATSTRTGTDTQYF,TRBV15,14
CASSQERQTPIYGYTF,TRBV4-1,16
CASSLGEYNYGYTF,TRBV7-9,14
CASSFIAGGLYNEQFF,TRBV19,16
CASTPGGYGYTF,TRBV28,12
CATSYRETSQPQHF,TRBV15,14
CASSVAGGSGDTIYF,TRBV9,15
CAWSVGPREAFF,TRBV30,12
CASSFYGEDIQYF,TRBV27,13
CASSPTGGMGYGYTF,TRBV5-1,15
CASTAGGSPGYTF,TRBV2,13